This entry concerns a single T cell receptor (beta chain). As yet, its antigen is unknown. The junction differs from germline at one of its ends, possibly a read error. The method was immunoSEQ multiplex PCR; TCRdb's version includes in-frame clones alone and lacks a portion of them. This table has under 130,000 clones, 80% to 95% appearing once. The CDR3 is 14 amino acids. Germline lookup yields CDR1 SSHAT and CDR2 FNYEAQ (reference sequence). The data were taken from a study of T cell responses to AZD1222 COVID-19 vaccine. Whole-study context: Analyses pooled second doses at about 4 or about 12 weeks. Findings and caveats of the study: CD4 TCRs associated with vaccination spanned spike, dominating at 160-218 and 743-854. Females made up more of the donors, who were largely white British, and clonal diversity may have come out too low.

V usage is TRBV7-7 and J usage is TRBJ2-5, with 8 bases identical to TRBD2. The receptor's source is an adult in good health. Sample: peripheral blood, taken on day 0 of AZD1222 vaccination. The CDR3 DNA follows: TGTGCTAGCAGCTTAGGGACTAGTCGAGAGACCCAGTACTTC. It encodes CASSLGTSRETQYF.